This T cell receptor (beta chain) was sequenced during a study of T cell repertoires in cytomegalovirus infection. The wider study: It can be stated that public TCR beta signatures indicated CMV infection as well as a matching HLA type. General observations from the study: Clonotype analysis showed dominance of the ex vivo response by HLA-C-restricted CMV-specific TCR beta clonotypes. The cumulative frequency of public TCR beta families identified carriers of CMV plus the relevant HLA.

From the reads, TCRdb called clonotypes with MiXCR, one entry per CDR3 protein. The sample holds approximately 990,000 distinct CDR3 sequences, roughly a third seen once. Of note for this clonotype: Its antigen is unidentified.

Germline assignment: CDR1 SGHVS and CDR2 FNYEAQ. The CDR3 length is 12 residues. V was pared by 1 base and J by 6 bases, with 7 bases between. The specimen comprised cultured CD8+ T cells from PBMCs, sampled from culture after CMV antigen stimulation. The TCR comes from a human donor in good health (CMV status not recorded). Some clones in this sample may be carry-over from other donors' samples. V gene TRBV7-6 combines with J gene TRBJ2-7; tentative D call: TRBD2 (5 bases). CDR3 DNA sequence: TGTGCCAGCAGCTTAGTAGCGACCGAGCAGTACTTC. As protein: CASSLVATEQYF.